One and the same sample provided the 29 T cell receptor beta chains below, sequenced in a study of cytomegalovirus exposure and HLA in healthy donors. TCRdb keeps only in-frame clones here, not all; method: immunoSEQ multiplex PCR. The sample consists of 60,000 to 80,000 clones, roughly 93% of them appearing once. Sequenced input: PBMCs. These receptors were taken from a woman younger than 30 in good health and CMV-seropositive.

The genes are TRBV28 and TRBJ2-1; possible D gene TRBD2, 6 bases. V was clipped by 4 bases and J by 9 bases, with 16 bases between them. This CDR3 has 14 residues. Germline V gene data show CDR1 as MDHEN and CDR2 as SYDVKM. CDR3 loop: CASSWNSGRGEQFF. The CDR3 DNA is TGTGCCAGCAGTTGGAATAGCGGCCGCGGTGAGCAGTTCTTC.

The rearrangement uses TRBV5-6 and TRBJ2-7; TRBD1 aligns across 12 bases. Germline V gene data show CDR1 as SGHDT and CDR2 as YYEEEE. The CDR3 covers 14 residues. With V trimmed by 4 bases and J by 4 bases, 3 bases remained unmatched. This CDR3 is CASSLGQGAYEQYF. CDR3 bases: TGTGCCAGCAGCCTGGGACAGGGGGCTTACGAGCAGTACTTC.

The V gene is TRBV19, the J gene TRBJ2-5; D perhaps matches TRBD1 (7 bases). The germline CDR1 and CDR2 sequences are LNHDA and SQIVND (reference sequence). The CDR3 extends over 15 amino acids. Trimming shortened V by 9 bases and J by 5 bases, and 22 bases separated the two germline ends. CDR3 loop: CASQDRRRGEETQYF. CDR3 nucleotide sequence: TGTGCCAGCCAGGACAGGCGGCGCGGGGAGGAGACCCAGTACTTC.

V is TRBV7-9 and J is TRBJ2-2; TRBD1 is a possible D gene (5 bases). Between the trimmed V and J ends, which lost 0 bases and 3 bases, there was a span of 8 bases. CDR3 length equals 15 residues. Germline lookup yields CDR1 SEHNR and CDR2 FQNEAQ (reference sequence). CDR3 in DNA: TGTGCCAGCAGCTTAGCCGACAGTCACACCGGGGAGCTGTTTTTT. Amino acids: CASSLADSHTGELFF.

The CDR3 bases are TGTGCCAGCAGTCCCGGGACAGGGCTCTCTGGGGCCAACGTCCTGACTTTC. Residues: CASSPGTGLSGANVLTF. The V call is TRBV2, the J call TRBJ2-6, with TRBD1 matching 9 bases. Germline CDR1 SNHLY, CDR2 FYNNEI. This CDR3 spans 17 amino acids. V gave up 5 bases and J gave up 0 bases; unmatched junction bases: 5.

V is TRBV4-2 and J is TRBJ1-4; D is possibly TRBD1 (5 bases). The CDR3 extends over 17 amino acids. V lost 0 bases, J lost 4 bases, and 15 bases lay in between. Germline V gives CDR1 LGHNA, CDR2 YNFKEQ. CDR3 nucleotide sequence: TGTGCCAGCAGCCAAGATTTAGGGGCAGGGATTAATGAAAAACTGTTTTTT. It is translated as CASSQDLGAGINEKLFF.

This chain joins TRBV27 and TRBJ1-4; maybe TRBD1 (6 bases). The CDR3 runs 14 residues. Between the trimmed V and J ends, which lost 6 bases and 1 base, there was a span of 9 bases. The germline V gene encodes CDR1 MNHEY and CDR2 SMNVEV (reference sequence). CDR3 amino acids: CASRSGVTNEKLFF. In DNA form, the CDR3 reads TGTGCCAGCAGATCAGGGGTAACTAATGAAAAACTGTTTTTT.

V usage is TRBV5-1 and J usage is TRBJ1-1; maybe TRBD1 (6 bases). The CDR3 is made up of 14 amino acids. With 1 base removed from V and 4 bases from J, the gap between germline ends came to 11 bases. CDR1 and CDR2 (germline): SGHRS, YFSETQ. The CDR3 coding sequence is TGCGCCAGCAGCTTGAGCGTAGGGGGCACTGAAGCTTTCTTT. This sequence encodes CASSLSVGGTEAFF. Filled out from reference TRBV5-1 and TRBJ1-1, the complete variable domain reads KAGVTQTPRYLIKTRGQQVTLSCSPISGHRSVSWYQQTPGQGLQFLFEYFSETQRNKGNFPGRFSGRQFSNSRSEMNVSTLELGDSALYLCASSLSVGGTEAFFGQGTRLTVV.

The rearrangement joins TRBV5-4 to TRBJ2-1, with 9 positions matching TRBD2. V lost 6 bases and J lost 8; bases outside the gene matches: 9. CDR3 length: 14 residues. Germline values: CDR1 SGHNT, CDR2 YYREEE (reference sequence). The CDR3 loop is CASTLPGLADEQFF. The CDR3 nucleotides read TGTGCCAGCACCCTTCCGGGACTAGCAGATGAGCAGTTCTTC.

The CDR3 nucleotides read TGCGCCAGCAGCTTGGACGGGAAACCCACAGATACGCAGTATTTT. Translating gives CASSLDGKPTDTQYF. J is TRBJ2-3 and V is TRBV5-1; a possible D gene is TRBD2 (5 bases). The germline gives CDR1 SGHRS, CDR2 YFSETQ. The CDR3 length is 15 residues. The germline V and J ends were trimmed by 0 bases and 2 bases, with 10 bases remaining between them.

The rearrangement uses TRBV5-1 and TRBJ2-7; D not resolved. Germline CDR1 reads SGHRS; CDR2 reads YFSETQ. V lost 4 bases and J lost 1, with 15 bases in between. The CDR3 is made up of 15 amino acids. The CDR3 DNA reads as TGCGCCAGCAGCCCCGGTTTGTCCCTTTCCTACGAGCAGTACTTC. It encodes CASSPGLSLSYEQYF.

This chain links TRBV20-1 with TRBJ2-3; 7 positions match TRBD2. Germline CDR1 reads DFQATT; CDR2 reads SNEGSKA (reference sequence). The ends lost 7 bases at V and 6 bases at J; junction bases unmatched: 4. The CDR3 consists of 11 residues. CDR3 in amino acids: CSELAYDTQYF. The DNA of the CDR3 is TGCAGTGAACTAGCGTACGATACGCAGTATTTT.

This sequence joins TRBV18 and TRBJ2-2, with 10 positions matching TRBD1. This CDR3 has 16 residues. Germline V gives CDR1 KGHSH, CDR2 LQKENI. After removal of 2 bases from V and 4 bases from J, the junction contained 4 bases not matched to a gene. In nucleotides, the CDR3 is TGTGCCAGCTCACCATCGAGACAGGGGGCCACCGGGGAGCTGTTTTTT. Protein sequence: CASSPSRQGATGELFF.

The chain is built from TRBV7-4 and TRBJ2-3, with 9 bases lining up with TRBD1. Germline V gene data show CDR1 as SGHVT and CDR2 as SQSDAQ. There are 14 residues in the CDR3. Germline trimming cut 4 bases from V and 6 bases from J; bases unmatched to any gene: 5. The CDR3 region has the DNA TGTGCCAGCAGCTGGGGACAGGGAATGGATACGCAGTATTTT. Translated: CASSWGQGMDTQYF.

The sample holds a few counts of this clone. The chain employs TRBV28 and TRBJ2-1, with TRBD1 identical over 8 bases. V lost 5 bases, J lost 4 bases, and 13 bases stayed unmatched. The CDR3 consists of 17 residues. Germline CDR1 is MDHEN and CDR2 is SYDVKM. The CDR3, as DNA: TGTGCCAGCAGTACCCCTCGGACAGGGAGAGCATACAATGAGCAGTTCTTC. Encoded protein: CASSTPRTGRAYNEQFF.

The chain employs TRBV19 and TRBJ1-2; D unresolved. The germline V and J ends were trimmed by 4 bases and 0 bases, with 12 bases remaining between them. Per the germline V gene, CDR1 is LNHDA and CDR2 is SQIVND (reference sequence). The CDR3 runs 15 residues. CDR3 protein: CASSNSPLPNYGYTF. The CDR3 DNA follows: TGTGCCAGTAGTAACTCCCCACTCCCTAACTATGGCTACACCTTC.

The chain carries TRBV4-2 and TRBJ1-4; the match to TRBD1 covers 7 bases. CDR3 length: 15 amino acids. The trim removed 3 bases at V and 3 bases at J, leaving 4 bases unmatched. The germline CDR1 and CDR2 sequences are LGHNA and YNFKEQ. The CDR3, as DNA: TGTGCCAGCAGCCACTCCGGGACAGCTAATGAAAAACTGTTTTTT. It is translated as CASSHSGTANEKLFF.

The chain joins TRBV9 to TRBJ2-5; 7 bases line up with TRBD1. The CDR3 spans 17 residues. V shed 3 bases and J 1 base; nucleotides not matched to a gene: 12. Germline CDR1 is SGDLS and CDR2 is YYNGEE. The CDR3 region is CASSEYGHRGPQETQYF. In DNA form, the CDR3 reads TGTGCCAGCAGCGAATACGGGCACAGGGGACCCCAAGAGACCCAGTACTTC.

This clone was seen once. J is TRBJ1-1 and V is TRBV19; D is undetermined. The V gene lost 5 bases and the J gene lost 6 bases, with 10 bases spanning the gap. This CDR3 spans 12 amino acids. The V gene's germline CDR1 is LNHDA and CDR2 SQIVND (reference sequence). This CDR3 is CASSAIRSEAFF. DNA of the CDR3: TGTGCCAGTAGTGCTATCAGGTCTGAAGCTTTCTTT.

This chain connects TRBV29-1 to TRBJ1-2; a weak D match, TRBD1 (6 bases). The CDR3 runs 13 residues. Germline V gene sequence: CDR1 SQVTM, CDR2 ANQGSEA. The germline V and J ends were trimmed by 3 bases and 4 bases, with 12 bases remaining between them. CDR3 bases: TGCAGCGTTGAGGACAGAACCCTCTATGGCTACACCTTC. It encodes CSVEDRTLYGYTF.

The chain couples TRBV6-5 to TRBJ1-1, with a weak D call TRBD1 (5 bases). Germline CDR1 and CDR2: MNHEY and SVGAGI. Trimming cost V 6 bases and J 8 bases, with 16 bases left between them. The CDR3 is 13 residues long. The CDR3: CASRRRGALEAFF. The CDR3, as DNA: TGTGCCAGCAGGAGGCGTGGGGCCCTAGAAGCTTTCTTT.

This chain connects TRBV7-9 to TRBJ2-2; 7 bases match TRBD1. This CDR3 region has 15 residues. Trimming took 1 base from V and 6 from J; bases not matched to a gene: 5. The germline V gene encodes CDR1 SEHNR and CDR2 FQNEAQ (reference sequence). CDR3 sequence: CASSLGQGGAGELFF. The CDR3 region has the DNA TGTGCCAGCAGCTTAGGACAGGGTGGCGCCGGGGAGCTGTTTTTT.

This clone was observed a few times. This chain joins TRBV2 and TRBJ1-1; D gene ambiguous. The V gene's germline CDR1 is SNHLY and CDR2 FYNNEI. With 7 bases removed from V and 7 bases from J, the gap between germline ends came to 7 bases. The CDR3 contains 10 residues. The CDR3, as DNA: TGTGCCAGCATCGGTAATGAAGCTTTCTTT. Residues: CASIGNEAFF.

This clone is a singleton in its sample. The V and J genes are TRBV7-6 and TRBJ2-1; D ambiguous. This CDR3 region has 12 residues. Trimming pared 1 base from V and 5 bases from J, leaving 3 bases between. CDR1 and CDR2 (germline): SGHVS, FNYEAQ. This CDR3 reads CASSLGNNEQFF. The CDR3 bases are TGTGCCAGCAGCTTAGGTAACAATGAGCAGTTCTTC.

The rearrangement joins TRBV4-1 to TRBJ2-3, with 7 bases matching TRBD2. CDR1 and CDR2 (germline): MGHRA, YSYEKL. CDR3 length: 17 amino acids. The V segment lost 0 bases and the J segment 2 bases; nucleotides outside the gene matches: 8. The CDR3 DNA reads TGCGCCAGCAGCCAAGATTGGCCGCGGGGGACCACAGATACGCAGTATTTT. The encoded protein is CASSQDWPRGTTDTQYF.

V is TRBV9 and J is TRBJ2-2; TRBD2 is a possible D gene (6 bases). The V gene lost 2 bases and the J gene lost 6 bases, with 11 bases spanning the gap. CDR1 SGDLS and CDR2 YYNGEE come from the germline V gene. The CDR3 totals 14 residues. CDR3 sequence: CASSVLREAGELFF. CDR3 DNA sequence: TGTGCCAGCAGCGTCCTGCGGGAAGCCGGGGAGCTGTTTTTT. The variable domain in full, completed from reference TRBV9 and TRBJ2-2, reads DSGVTQTPKHLITATGQRVTLRCSPRSGDLSVYWYQQSLDQGLQFLIQYYNGEERAKGNILERFSAQQFPDLHSELNLSSLELGDSALYFCASSVLREAGELFFGEGSRLTVL.

The chain employs TRBV27 and TRBJ2-3, with D possibly TRBD2 on 5 matching bases. CDR1 is MNHEY and CDR2 is SMNVEV in the germline V gene (reference sequence). This CDR3 is built from 15 residues. The V end was cut by 2 bases, the J end by 2 bases, with 11 bases between. The CDR3 bases are TGTGCCAGCAGTTTAACGCTAGCCCCCACAGATACGCAGTATTTT. It codes for CASSLTLAPTDTQYF.

The rearrangement joins TRBV25-1 to TRBJ2-7, with TRBD2 matching 9 bases. The CDR3 consists of 15 residues. Trimming removed 3 bases from V and 6 bases from J; junction bases left unmatched: 9. Germline values: CDR1 MGHDK, CDR2 SYGVNS. CDR3 coding DNA: TGTGCCAGCAGTGATGCGGGGGGGAGGTTGGGCGAGCAGTACTTC. Protein sequence: CASSDAGGRLGEQYF.

The V and J genes are TRBV11-2 and TRBJ2-7, with TRBD1 matching over 9 bases. Germline CDR1 is SGHAT and CDR2 is FQNNGV. The ends lost 4 bases at V and 2 bases at J; junction bases unmatched: 3. The CDR3 spans 14 residues. CDR3 DNA sequence: TGTGCCAGCAGCTCGACAGGGGGACCCTACGAGCAGTACTTC. Residues: CASSSTGGPYEQYF.